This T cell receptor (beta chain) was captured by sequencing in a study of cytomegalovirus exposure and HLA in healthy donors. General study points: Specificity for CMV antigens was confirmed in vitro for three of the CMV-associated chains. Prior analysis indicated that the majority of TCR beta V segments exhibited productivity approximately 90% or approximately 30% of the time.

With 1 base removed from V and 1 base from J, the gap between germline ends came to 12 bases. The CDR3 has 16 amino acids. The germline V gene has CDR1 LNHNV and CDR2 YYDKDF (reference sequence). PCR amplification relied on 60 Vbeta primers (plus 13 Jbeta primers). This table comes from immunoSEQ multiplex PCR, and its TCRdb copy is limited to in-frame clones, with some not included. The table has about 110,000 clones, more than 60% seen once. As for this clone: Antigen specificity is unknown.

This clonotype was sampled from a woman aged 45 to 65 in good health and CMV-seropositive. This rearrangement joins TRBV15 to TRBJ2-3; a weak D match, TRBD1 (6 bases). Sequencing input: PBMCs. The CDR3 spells CATSRGFAGGTDTQYF. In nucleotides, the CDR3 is TGTGCCACCAGCAGAGGCTTCGCAGGGGGCACAGATACGCAGTATTTT.